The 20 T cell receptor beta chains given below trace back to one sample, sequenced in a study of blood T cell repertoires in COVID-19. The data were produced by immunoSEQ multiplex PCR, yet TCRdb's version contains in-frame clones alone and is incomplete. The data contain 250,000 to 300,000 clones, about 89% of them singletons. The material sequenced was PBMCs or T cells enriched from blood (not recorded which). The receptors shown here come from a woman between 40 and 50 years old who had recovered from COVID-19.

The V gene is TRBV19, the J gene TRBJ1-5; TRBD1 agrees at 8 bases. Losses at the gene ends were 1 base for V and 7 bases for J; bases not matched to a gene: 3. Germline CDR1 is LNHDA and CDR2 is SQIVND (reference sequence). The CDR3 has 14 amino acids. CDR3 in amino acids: CASSIAGGGQPQHF. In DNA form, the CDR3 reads TGTGCCAGTAGTATAGCAGGGGGCGGGCAGCCCCAGCATTTT.

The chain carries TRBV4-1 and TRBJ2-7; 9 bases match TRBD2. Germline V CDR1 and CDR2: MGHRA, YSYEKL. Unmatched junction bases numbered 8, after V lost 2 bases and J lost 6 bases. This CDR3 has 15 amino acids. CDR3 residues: CASSQSPGLAAEQYF. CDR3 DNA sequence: TGCGCCAGCAGCCAAAGTCCGGGACTAGCTGCCGAGCAGTACTTC.

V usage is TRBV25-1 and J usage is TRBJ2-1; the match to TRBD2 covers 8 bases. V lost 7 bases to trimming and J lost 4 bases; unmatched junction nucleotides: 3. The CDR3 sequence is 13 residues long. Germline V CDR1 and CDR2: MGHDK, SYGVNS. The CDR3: CASTPSGYNEQFF. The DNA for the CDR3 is TGTGCCAGCACACCTAGCGGGTACAATGAGCAGTTCTTC.

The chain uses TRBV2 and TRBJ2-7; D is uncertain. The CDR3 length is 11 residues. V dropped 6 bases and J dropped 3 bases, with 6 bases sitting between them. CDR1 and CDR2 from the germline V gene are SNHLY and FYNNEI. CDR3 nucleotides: TGTGCCAGCAGCGACTTCTACGAGCAGTACTTC. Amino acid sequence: CASSDFYEQYF. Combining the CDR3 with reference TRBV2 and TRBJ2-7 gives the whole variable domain EPEVTQTPSHQVTQMGQEVILRCVPISNHLYFYWYRQILGQKVEFLVSFYNNEISEKSEIFDDQFSVERPDGSNFTLKIRSTKLEDSAMYFCASSDFYEQYFGPGTRLTVT.

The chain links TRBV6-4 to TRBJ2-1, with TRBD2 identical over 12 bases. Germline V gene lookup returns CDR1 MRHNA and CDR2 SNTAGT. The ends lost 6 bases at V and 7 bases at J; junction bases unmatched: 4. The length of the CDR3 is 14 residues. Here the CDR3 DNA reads TGTGCCAGCAGCCGACTAGCGGGAGCAAATGAGCAGTTCTTC. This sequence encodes CASSRLAGANEQFF.

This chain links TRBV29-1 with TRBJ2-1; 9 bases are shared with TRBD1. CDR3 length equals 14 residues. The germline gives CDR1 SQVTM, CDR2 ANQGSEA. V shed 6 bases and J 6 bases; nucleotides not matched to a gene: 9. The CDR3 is CSVRRDRVSNEQFF. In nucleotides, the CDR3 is TGCAGCGTCCGCCGGGACAGGGTTAGCAATGAGCAGTTCTTC.

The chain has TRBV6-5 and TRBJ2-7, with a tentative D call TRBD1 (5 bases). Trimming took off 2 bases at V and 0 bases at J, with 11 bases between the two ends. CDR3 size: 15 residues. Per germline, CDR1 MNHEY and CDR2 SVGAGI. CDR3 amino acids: CASSYHTGSSYEQYF. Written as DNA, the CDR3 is TGTGCCAGCAGTTACCATACAGGAAGCTCCTACGAGCAGTACTTC.

CDR3 sequence: CSVETGRREKLFF. CDR3 nucleotide sequence: TGCAGCGTTGAAACGGGAAGGCGGGAAAAACTGTTTTTT. The V gene is TRBV29-1, the J gene TRBJ1-4; D unclear. V shed 2 bases and J shed 8 bases, with 12 bases lying between them. Germline V lookup: CDR1 SQVTM, CDR2 ANQGSEA. The CDR3 sequence is 13 residues long.

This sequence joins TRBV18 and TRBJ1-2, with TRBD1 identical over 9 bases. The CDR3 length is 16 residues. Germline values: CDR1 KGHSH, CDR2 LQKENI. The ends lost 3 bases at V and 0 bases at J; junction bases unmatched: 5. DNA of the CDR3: TGTGCCAGCTCACCGGGACAGGGAAATACTAACTATGGCTACACCTTC. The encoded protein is CASSPGQGNTNYGYTF.

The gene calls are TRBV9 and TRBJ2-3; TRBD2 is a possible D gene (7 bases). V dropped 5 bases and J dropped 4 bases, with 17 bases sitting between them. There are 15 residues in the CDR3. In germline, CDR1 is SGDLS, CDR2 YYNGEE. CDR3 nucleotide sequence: TGTGCCAGCAGGCGGGGGCTTCAACCGGCAGATACGCAGTATTTT. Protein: CASRRGLQPADTQYF.

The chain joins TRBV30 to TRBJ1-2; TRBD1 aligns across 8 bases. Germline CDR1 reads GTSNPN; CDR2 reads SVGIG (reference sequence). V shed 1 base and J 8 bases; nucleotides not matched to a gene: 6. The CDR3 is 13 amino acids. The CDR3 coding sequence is TGTGCCTGGAGTGCGGGGACAGGCGAAGGCTACACCTTC. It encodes CAWSAGTGEGYTF.

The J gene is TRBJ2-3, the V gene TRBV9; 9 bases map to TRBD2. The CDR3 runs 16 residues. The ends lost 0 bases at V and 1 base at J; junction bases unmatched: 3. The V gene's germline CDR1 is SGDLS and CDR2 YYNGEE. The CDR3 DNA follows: TGTGCCAGCAGCGTAGCGGCGGGGGGGGGCACAGATACGCAGTATTTT. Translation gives CASSVAAGGGTDTQYF.

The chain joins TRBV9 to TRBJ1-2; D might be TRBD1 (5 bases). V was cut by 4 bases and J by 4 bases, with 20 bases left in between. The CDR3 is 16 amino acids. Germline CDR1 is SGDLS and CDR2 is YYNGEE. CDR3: CASSTLGGKGGYGYTF. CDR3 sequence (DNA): TGTGCCAGCAGCACCTTGGGGGGGAAGGGAGGCTATGGCTACACCTTC.

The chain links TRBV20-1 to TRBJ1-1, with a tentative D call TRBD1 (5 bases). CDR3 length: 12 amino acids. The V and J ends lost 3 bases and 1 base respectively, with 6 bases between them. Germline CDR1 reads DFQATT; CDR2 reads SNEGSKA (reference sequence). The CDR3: CSASRGNTEAFF. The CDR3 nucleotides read TGCAGTGCTAGTAGGGGGAACACTGAAGCTTTCTTT.

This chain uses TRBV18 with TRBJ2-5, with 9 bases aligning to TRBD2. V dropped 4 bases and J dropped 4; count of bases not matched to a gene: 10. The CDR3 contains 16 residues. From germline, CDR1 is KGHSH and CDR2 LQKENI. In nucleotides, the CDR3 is TGTGCCAGCTCACTGGGTCGAGCGGGAGGTGGAGAGACCCAGTACTTC. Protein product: CASSLGRAGGGETQYF. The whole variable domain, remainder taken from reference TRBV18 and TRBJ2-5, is NAGVMQNPRHLVRRRGQEARLRCSPMKGHSHVYWYRQLPEEGLKFMVYLQKENIIDESGMPKERFSAEFPKEGPSILRIQQVVRGDSAAYFCASSLGRAGGGETQYFGPGTRLLVL.

CDR3 coding DNA: TGTGCCAGCAGCTTGTATGTGGCTTTGGACTATGGCTACACCTTC. This sequence encodes CASSLYVALDYGYTF. The chain is built from TRBV5-6 and TRBJ1-2; D gene uncertain. In germline, CDR1 is SGHDT, CDR2 YYEEEE. The CDR3 loop spans 15 amino acids. The ends were cut back, 1 base at V and 3 bases at J, with 13 bases in the middle.

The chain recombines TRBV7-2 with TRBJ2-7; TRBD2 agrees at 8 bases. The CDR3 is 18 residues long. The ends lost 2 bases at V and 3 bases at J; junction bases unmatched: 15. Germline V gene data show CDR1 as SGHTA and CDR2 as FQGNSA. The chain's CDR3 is CASSLYGTRSRRNYEQYF. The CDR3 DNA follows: TGTGCCAGCAGCTTATATGGGACTAGGTCCCGCAGAAACTACGAGCAGTACTTC.

As DNA, the CDR3 is TGTGCCAGCAGACCCGGGACAGCGAACACCGGGGAGCTGTTTTTT. Translation: CASRPGTANTGELFF. The chain joins TRBV7-2 to TRBJ2-2, with 7 bases identical to TRBD1. The junction had 4 bases not matched to a gene; V was cut back by 6 bases and J by 0 bases. The CDR3 loop spans 15 amino acids. Germline CDR1 SGHTA, CDR2 FQGNSA.

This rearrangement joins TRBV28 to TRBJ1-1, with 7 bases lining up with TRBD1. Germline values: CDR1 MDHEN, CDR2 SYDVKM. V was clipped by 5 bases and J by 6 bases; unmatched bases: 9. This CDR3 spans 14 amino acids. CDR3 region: CASSPATGIAEAFF. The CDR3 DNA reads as TGTGCCAGCAGTCCAGCGACAGGGATCGCTGAAGCTTTCTTT.

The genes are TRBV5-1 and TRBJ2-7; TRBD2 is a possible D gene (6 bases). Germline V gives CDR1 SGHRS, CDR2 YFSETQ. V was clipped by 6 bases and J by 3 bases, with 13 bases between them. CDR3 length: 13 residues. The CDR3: CASTKGTGYEQYF. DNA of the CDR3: TGCGCCAGCACTAAGGGGACTGGCTACGAGCAGTACTTC. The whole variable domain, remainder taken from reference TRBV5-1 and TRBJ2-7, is KAGVTQTPRYLIKTRGQQVTLSCSPISGHRSVSWYQQTPGQGLQFLFEYFSETQRNKGNFPGRFSGRQFSNSRSEMNVSTLELGDSALYLCASTKGTGYEQYFGPGTRLTVT.